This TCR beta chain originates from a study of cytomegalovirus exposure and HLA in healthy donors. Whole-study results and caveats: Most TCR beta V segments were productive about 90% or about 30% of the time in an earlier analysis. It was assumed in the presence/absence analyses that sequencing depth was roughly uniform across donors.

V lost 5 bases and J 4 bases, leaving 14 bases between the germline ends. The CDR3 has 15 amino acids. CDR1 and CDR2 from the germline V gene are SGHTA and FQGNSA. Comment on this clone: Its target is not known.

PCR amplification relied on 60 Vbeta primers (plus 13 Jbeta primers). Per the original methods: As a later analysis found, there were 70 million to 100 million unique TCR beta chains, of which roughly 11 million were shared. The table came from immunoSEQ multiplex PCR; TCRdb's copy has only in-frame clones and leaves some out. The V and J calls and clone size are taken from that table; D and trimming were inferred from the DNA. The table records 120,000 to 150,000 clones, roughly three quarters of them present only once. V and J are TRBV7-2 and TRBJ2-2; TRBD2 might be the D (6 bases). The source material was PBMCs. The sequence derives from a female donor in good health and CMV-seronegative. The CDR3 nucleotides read TGTGCCAGCAGCCCAGGAGGGAGATCCACCGGGGAGCTGTTTTTT. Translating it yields CASSPGGRSTGELFF.